Each of the 3 T cell receptor beta chains below was sequenced from the same sample in a study of T cell repertoires in cytomegalovirus infection. Their antigen targets remain unknown. TCRdb re-called the reads through MiXCR, storing one row per CDR3 protein. Of around 750,000 distinct CDR3 sequences listed, 30% to 35% are singletons. Sequencing used cultured CD8+ T cells from PBMCs, obtained from culture after CMV antigen stimulation. Receptors were obtained from a human donor in good health (CMV status not recorded). Some clones in this sample may be carry-over from other donors' samples.

This clonotype has a handful of counts. The chain's CDR3 is CASGLPTAILGYGYTF. CDR3 DNA sequence: TGTGCTAGTGGTCTTCCTACAGCTATTCTCGGCTATGGCTACACCTTC. The V and J genes are TRBV12-5 and TRBJ1-2; the D is unclear. The germline gives CDR1 LGHNT, CDR2 FRNRAP. Trimming shortened V by 5 bases and J by 4 bases, and 20 bases separated the two germline ends. CDR3 length: 16 residues.

Comments on this clonotype: At one of its ends the junction is not consistent with the germline gene, which may arise from a read error. The chain has TRBV15 and TRBJ1-1; the D gene is possibly TRBD1 (6 bases). CDR1 LNHNV and CDR2 YYDKDF come from the germline V gene (reference sequence). The CDR3 has 14 residues. CDR3 sequence (DNA): TGTGCCACCAGCAGAGACAGGGGCAACAATGAAGCTTTCTTT. Protein product: CATSRDRGNNEAFF.

This clonotype was observed a few times. The chain employs TRBV19 and TRBJ2-2; D remains unclear. CDR1 and CDR2 from the germline V gene are LNHDA and SQIVND (reference sequence). The CDR3 consists of 15 residues. The germline V and J ends were trimmed by 5 bases and 1 base, with 11 bases remaining between them. CDR3 DNA: TGTGCCAGTAGTTGGGCCCTACTGAACACCGGGGAGCTGTTTTTT. As protein: CASSWALLNTGELFF.